The TCR beta chain under discussion was sequenced for a study of cytomegalovirus exposure and HLA in healthy donors. Study conclusions and caveats: An ancestry cluster, one associated with Asian ancestry, reportedly showed fewer N-insertions than the approximately 670-donor mean in a later analysis.

Vbeta (60) and Jbeta (13) primers were used in the PCR. Here immunoSEQ multiplex PCR was the method, and the copy in TCRdb shows in-frame clones only, minus some. The sample consists of 200,000 to 250,000 clones, roughly 91% of them appearing once. A remark on this clone: What it binds is not known.

This CDR3 is built from 12 residues. Germline CDR1 and CDR2: SNHLY and FYNNEI. V was trimmed by 4 bases and J by 6 bases, leaving 9 bases between them. The sample consisted of PBMCs. The sequence was obtained from a woman between 18 and 29 years old in good health and CMV-seronegative. This chain joins TRBV2 and TRBJ1-2; D is unresolved. The CDR3 loop reads CASSAYGDGYTF. The DNA of the CDR3 is TGTGCCAGCAGTGCATACGGAGATGGCTACACCTTC.